Sequencing of this TCR beta chain was carried out in a study of blood T cell repertoires in COVID-19. Method: immunoSEQ multiplex PCR; TCRdb's copy keeps in-frame clones and lacks some. The sample records 130,000 or so clones, 84% being singletons. With 3 bases removed from V and 0 bases from J, the gap between germline ends came to 8 bases. The CDR3 has 13 residues. Germline assignment: CDR1 GTSNPN and CDR2 SVGIG (reference sequence). This rearrangement joins TRBV30 to TRBJ1-1, with D hard to call. Source material: PBMCs or T cells enriched from blood (not recorded which). This clonotype was obtained from a woman aged 25 to 39 who had recovered from COVID-19. CDR3 coding DNA: TGTGCCTGGAGGTCCCTTATGAACACTGAAGCTTTCTTT. This gives the protein CAWRSLMNTEAFF.